The 24 T cell receptor beta chains reported below all come from one sample, sequenced in a study of esophageal squamous cell carcinoma under preoperative chemotherapy. The time point was: before preoperative PTX-NDP chemotherapy. A single record per CDR3 protein comes from TCRdb applying MiXCR to the PCR reads. The table has tens of thousands of distinct CDR3 sequences, 45% to 55% seen once. This sample was gathered from a patient given preoperative chemotherapy. The receptor set was obtained from a human donor with esophageal squamous cell carcinoma. The donor label of this sample is uncertain.

There are a few counts of this clonotype. The rearrangement uses TRBV7-8 and TRBJ2-7, with 14 bases that match TRBD2. This CDR3 is 14 amino acids long. Germline V gives CDR1 SGHVS, CDR2 FQNEAQ. Trimming took 5 bases from V and 5 from J; bases not matched to a gene: 2. CDR3 sequence reads: CASSQGLAGDEQYF. CDR3 bases: TGTGCCAGCAGCCAGGGACTAGCGGGAGACGAGCAGTACTTC. Based on the CDR3 plus reference TRBV7-8 and TRBJ2-7, the full variable domain is GAGVSQSPRYKVAKRGQDVALRCDPISGHVSLFWYQQALGQGPEFLTYFQNEAQLDKSGLPSDRFFAERPEGSVSTLKIQRTQQEDSAVYLCASSQGLAGDEQYFGPGTRLTVT.

Here the CDR3 reads CASDTGGGEETQYF. In nucleotides, the CDR3 is TGTGCTAGTGATACCGGAGGGGGGGAGGAGACCCAGTACTTC. The chain combines TRBV12-5 with TRBJ2-1, with D possibly TRBD2 on 7 matching bases. The tail of the sequence fits TRBJ2-5 better, so the J call may be wrong. The CDR3 runs 14 residues. CDR1 and CDR2 (germline): LGHNT, FRNRAP.

A note on this clonotype: Germline and junction disagree at one end, which may indicate a read error. The rearrangement links TRBV12-3 or TRBV12-4 to TRBJ2-1, with D hard to call. The CDR3 has 13 residues. CDR3 coding DNA: TGTGCCAGCAGTGTCGTGAGCACCAATGCGCAGTATTTC. It is translated as CASSVVSTNAQYF.

This clonotype was detected ten times or more. This sequence joins TRBV12-3 or TRBV12-4 and TRBJ2-7; 7 positions match TRBD1. CDR3 length: 13 amino acids. Trimming took 5 bases from V and 5 from J; bases not matched to a gene: 6. The CDR3 DNA reads TGTGCCAGCAGTCCTGGGGACAGCAACGAGCAGTACTTC. It specifies CASSPGDSNEQYF.

In its sample, this clonotype was seen a few times. The chain recombines TRBV20-1 with TRBJ2-4; no reliable D call. The CDR3 length is 14 residues. With 0 bases removed from V and 1 base from J, the gap between germline ends came to 7 bases. Germline V gene data show CDR1 as DFQATT and CDR2 as SNEGSKA (reference sequence). As DNA, the CDR3 is TGCAGTGCTAGAGAGCCTCGGGCCAAAAACATTCAGTACTTC. Amino acids: CSAREPRAKNIQYF.

On this clonotype: The junction departs from the called germline gene at one end, perhaps through a read error. The J gene is TRBJ2-1, the V gene TRBV11-3; D remains ambiguous. Gene TRBJ2-5 matches the end of the DNA better, so the J call may be wrong. CDR3 length: 15 amino acids. From germline, CDR1 is SGHNT and CDR2 YENEEA. The CDR3 spells CASSSQALGQETQYF. The DNA for the CDR3 is TGTGCCAGTAGCTCCCAGGCTTTAGGCCAAGAGACCCAGTACTTC.

Worth noting for this clonotype: Relative to the germline gene, one junction end is altered; a read error may explain this. The chain joins TRBV7-3 to TRBJ2-5, with a tentative D call TRBD2 (7 bases). This CDR3 has 17 amino acids. The V gene's germline CDR1 is SGHTA and CDR2 FQGTGA. CDR3 in amino acids: CASSSVPGGGIQDTQYF. The DNA for the CDR3 is TGTGCCAGCAGCTCGGTGCCGGGGGGCGGGATCCAAGACACCCAGTACTTC.

This chain uses TRBV27 with TRBJ1-2; D possibly corresponds to TRBD1 (5 bases). This CDR3 is built from 12 residues. Germline V lookup: CDR1 MNHEY, CDR2 SMNVEV (reference sequence). V gave up 4 bases and J gave up 9 bases, with 12 bases separating them. The chain's CDR3 is CASSSSGRSYTF. In DNA, the CDR3 is TGTGCCAGCAGTTCTTCAGGGAGAAGCTACACCTTC.

The chain joins TRBV6-2 or TRBV6-3 to TRBJ2-3, with D perhaps TRBD1 or TRBD2 (6 bases each). The CDR3 extends over 15 amino acids. CDR1 is MNHEY, CDR2 SVGEGT, per germline. Trimming removed 6 bases from V and 11 bases from J, with 24 bases in between. The CDR3 sequence is CASSRGLSSTDMQYF. CDR3 nucleotide sequence: TGTGCCAGCAGCCGGGGGCTATCTAGCACAGACATGCAGTATTTT.

V and J are TRBV5-1 and TRBJ2-7, with 7 bases lining up with TRBD1. Trimming took 8 bases from V and 4 from J; bases not matched to a gene: 6. The CDR3 length is 12 residues. The V gene's germline CDR1 is SGHRS and CDR2 YFSETQ. CDR3 nucleotides: TGCGCCAGTAGACAGGGTCTATACGAGCAGTACTTC. It is translated as CASRQGLYEQYF. Variable domain in full (rest from reference TRBV5-1 and TRBJ2-7): KAGVTQTPRYLIKTRGQQVTLSCSPISGHRSVSWYQQTPGQGLQFLFEYFSETQRNKGNFPGRFSGRQFSNSRSEMNVSTLELGDSALYLCASRQGLYEQYFGPGTRLTVT.

The rearrangement uses TRBV6-1 and TRBJ2-3; no reliable D call. Germline-derived CDR1 and CDR2 are MNHNS and SASEGT. The germline V and J ends were trimmed by 6 bases and 0 bases, with 10 bases remaining between them. CDR3 length: 14 residues. CDR3 amino acids: CASSPSRSTDTQYF. CDR3 nucleotide sequence: TGTGCCAGCAGCCCCTCCAGAAGCACAGATACGCAGTATTTT.

Of note for this clonotype: Just one base apart from a much larger clone, this may be a read error. The chain uses TRBV28 and TRBJ2-5, with TRBD2 matching 9 bases. The germline CDR1 and CDR2 sequences are MDHEN and SYDVKM. Trimming took 8 bases from V and 11 from J; bases not matched to a gene: 21. The CDR3 contains 16 residues. The CDR3 nucleotides are TGTGCCAGCGTTGTAGCGGGAGTGCGTGCGTTGAATGAGCAGTACTTC. It translates to CASVVAGVRALNEQYF.

Relative to its sample, this clonotype is medium-sized. The chain has TRBV7-2 and TRBJ2-1; D remains unclear. With 3 bases removed from V and 8 bases from J, the gap between germline ends came to 11 bases. CDR3 length equals 13 residues. CDR1 is SGHTA and CDR2 is FQGNSA in the germline V gene. The CDR3 region is CASSFHPRDEQFF. DNA of the CDR3: TGTGCCAGCAGCTTTCACCCAAGGGATGAGCAGTTCTTC.

The chain employs TRBV7-6 and TRBJ2-1; 8 bases agree with TRBD2. The CDR3 spans 14 residues. CDR1 SGHVS and CDR2 FNYEAQ come from the germline V gene. V shed 2 bases and J 6 bases; nucleotides not matched to a gene: 3. The CDR3 spells CASSLLAGGNEQFF. The CDR3 coding sequence is TGTGCCAGCAGCTTACTGGCGGGGGGCAATGAGCAGTTCTTC.

The V gene is TRBV7-8, the J gene TRBJ2-7; D call uncertain. Trimming left V 7 bases short and J 0 bases short, with 16 bases between. CDR3 length equals 15 residues. The germline V gene encodes CDR1 SGHVS and CDR2 FQNEAQ. For the CDR3, the DNA is TGTGCCAGCACGATCGGGCGGCGCGCCTCCTACGAGCAGTACTTC. This encodes CASTIGRRASYEQYF.

By frequency in the sample, this clonotype is medium-sized. The J gene is TRBJ2-1, the V gene TRBV11-2, with a tentative D call TRBD2 (6 bases). From germline, CDR1 is SGHAT and CDR2 FQNNGV. This CDR3 region has 14 residues. Trimming removed 1 base from V and 6 bases from J, with 10 bases in between. CDR3 sequence (DNA): TGTGCCAGCAGCTTAGGCGGGATCGGCAATGAGCAGTTCTTC. This codes for CASSLGGIGNEQFF.

This clonotype was seen more than once but under ten times. This rearrangement joins TRBV7-2 to TRBJ2-1; TRBD1 aligns across 9 bases. The better agreement between TRBJ2-7 and the DNA end casts doubt on the J call. From germline, CDR1 is SGHTA and CDR2 FQGNSA. This CDR3 contains 14 residues. In DNA, the CDR3 is TGTGCCAGCAGCCAAGGACAGGGGACTGGGGAGCAGTACTTC. This encodes CASSQGQGTGEQYF.

V gene TRBV6-1 combines with J gene TRBJ2-3, with TRBD2 matching 8 bases. Germline V gene lookup returns CDR1 MNHNS and CDR2 SASEGT. The CDR3 runs to 13 residues. The V gene end was trimmed by 6 bases and the J gene end by 6 bases; junction bases not matched to a gene: 5. CDR3 nucleotides: TGTGCCAGCAGAGCTAGCGGGTCCGATACGCAGTATTTT. Its translation is CASRASGSDTQYF.

This clonotype came up once. The conserved final phenylalanine or tryptophan is absent from the CDR3, which likely points to a read error. The DNA is omitted, as the CDR3 cannot be located on it reliably, and the CDR3 follows TCRdb's listing. This chain connects TRBV11-3 to TRBJ2-5; the tabulated D call, TRBD1, remains unverified against the DNA. The germline V gene has CDR1 SGHNT and CDR2 YENEEA. Inclusive of both ends, the CDR3 amounts to 15 amino acids. This CDR3 reads CASSFSGQRQETQFL.

This rearrangement joins TRBV7-3 to TRBJ2-3, with 13 positions matching TRBD2. CDR1 SGHTA and CDR2 FQGTGA come from the germline V gene. The V and J ends lost 5 bases and 4 bases, in that order; junction bases with no gene match: 6. The CDR3 extends over 16 amino acids. As DNA, the CDR3 is TGTGCCAGCAGCCCCACTAGCGGGAGGGCCCCAGATACGCAGTATTTT. It is translated as CASSPTSGRAPDTQYF.

The CDR3 coding sequence is TGTGCCAGCATAAAGACTAGCGGGGGGTCCCCTAGCACAGATACGCAGTATTTT. This translates into CASIKTSGGSPSTDTQYF. The chain joins TRBV6-1 to TRBJ2-3; 13 bases agree with TRBD2. This CDR3 has 18 amino acids. V was clipped by 7 bases and J by 0 bases; unmatched bases: 10. Germline loops: CDR1 MNHNS, CDR2 SASEGT.

Of note for this clonotype: A much larger clone is a single base away; this may be a read error. The chain is built from TRBV27 and TRBJ2-1; D is uncertain. The CDR3 has 13 residues. Germline V gene data show CDR1 as MNHEY and CDR2 as SMNVEV (reference sequence). The V and J ends lost 4 bases and 13 bases respectively, with 17 bases between them. This chain's CDR3 is CASSSQYQETQFF. The CDR3 region has the DNA TGTGCCAGCAGTTCCCAGTACCAAGAGACCCAGTTCTTC.

This clonotype was picked up one time. The rearrangement uses TRBV7-8 and TRBJ2-2; D may match TRBD1 or TRBD2 (5 bases each). The germline CDR1 and CDR2 sequences are SGHVS and FQNEAQ. The CDR3 has 16 residues. V lost 1 base to trimming and J lost 13 bases, with 22 bases between them. The CDR3 loop is CASSLEPGIGAGALFF. Written as DNA, the CDR3 is TGTGCCAGCAGCTTAGAACCCGGGATAGGGGCCGGTGCGCTGTTTTTT. The full variable domain, with the rest looked up from reference TRBV7-8 and TRBJ2-2, is GAGVSQSPRYKVAKRGQDVALRCDPISGHVSLFWYQQALGQGPEFLTYFQNEAQLDKSGLPSDRFFAERPEGSVSTLKIQRTQQEDSAVYLCASSLEPGIGAGALFFGEGSRLTVL.

This clonotype was seen a handful of times. This chain connects TRBV7-2 to TRBJ2-4; TRBD1 matches 7 bases. The J call is doubtful: the DNA matches TRBJ2-3 better. Germline CDR1 reads SGHTA; CDR2 reads FQGNSA. This CDR3 contains 16 residues. Written as DNA, the CDR3 is TGTGCCAGCAGCCCCCAGGGGGTGAGAGCCAAAGACATTCAGTATTTT. Its translation: CASSPQGVRAKDIQYF.